The rows below give T cell receptor beta chains drawn from one sample of a study of blood T cell repertoires in COVID-19. TCRdb's copy holds only in-frame clones and misses some; the assay was immunoSEQ multiplex PCR. The sample consists of 65,000 to 80,000 clones, roughly 80% of them appearing once. The specimen was peripheral blood. These receptors were obtained from a man aged 50 to 60 with acute or convalescent COVID-19. CDR3s include the opening cysteine and the closing phenylalanine or tryptophan. Each record gives: V gene, clone size, J gene, CDR3 protein. Clone size, where shown, is once, few, many, or a class for clones that have expanded.

>TRBV30|.|TRBJ1-6
CASGGTGVQTLHF
>TRBV6-4|.|TRBJ1-2
CASSDRTNRGAYYGYTF
>TRBV28|few|TRBJ1-5
CASSPGGSNQPQHF
>TRBV7-8|.|TRBJ1-2
CASSLAPGGAANYGYTF
>TRBV18|.|TRBJ1-1
CASSPEVDTEAFF
>TRBV5-4|.|TRBJ1-1
CASSFGGRNTEAFF
>TRBV7-2|.|TRBJ2-1
CASSPPTGYFEQFF
>TRBV25-1|.|TRBJ2-7
CASSAWGSSYEQYF
>TRBV15|.|TRBJ1-3
CATSRDRVVGNTIYF
>TRBV2|.|TRBJ2-1
CASNGLAGVYNEQFF
>TRBV5-4|once|TRBJ2-7
CASSSSTGEQYF
>TRBV2|.|TRBJ2-1
CASSASGSSYNEQFF
>TRBV11-3|.|TRBJ2-5
CASSLGATEETQYF
>TRBV4-3|.|TRBJ2-1
CASSQVTRDGDAYNEQFF
>TRBV3-1/TRBV3-2|.|TRBJ1-3
CASSQEGLSSGNTIYF
>TRBV10-3|.|TRBJ2-3
CAISSTSGGTTDTQYF
>TRBV12-3/TRBV12-4|.|TRBJ2-7
CASSAGLAYEQYF
>TRBV10-3|once|TRBJ2-1
CAISGYGTGDNEQFF
>TRBV5-4|.|TRBJ2-7
CASSLEPPTGYEQYF
>TRBV10-3|.|TRBJ1-2
CAISESVGGAWGYTF
>TRBV28|.|TRBJ1-2
CASRMIGGYGYTF
>TRBV19|.|TRBJ1-1
CASSRQTLNTEAFF
>TRBV7-3|once|TRBJ1-3
CASSLGDRRSGNTIYF
>TRBV5-1|.|TRBJ2-7
CASSSGLQTQTYEQYF
>TRBV3-1/TRBV3-2|.|TRBJ2-1
CASSLGTSGSEQFF
>TRBV6-5|.|TRBJ1-4
CASSSTWTERNEKLFF
>TRBV19|.|TRBJ2-5
CASTDSQETQYF
>TRBV28|.|TRBJ2-1
CASNTGGRRDEQFF
>TRBV6-5|once|TRBJ1-4
CASSYSGDRDEKLFF
>TRBV27|.|TRBJ2-1
CASREDSLSSYNEQFF
>TRBV11-2|.|TRBJ2-1
CASSSRPGTNLFF
>TRBV9|.|TRBJ1-2
CASSYSGGPRYGYTF
>TRBV9|.|TRBJ2-7
CASSVEASGSYEQYF
>TRBV7-9|few|TRBJ2-6
CASSQRGSSGANVLTF
>TRBV30|.|TRBJ1-5
CAYTGEGNQPQHF
>TRBV9|.|TRBJ1-2
CASSVAGTAYYGYTF
>TRBV9|.|TRBJ2-1
CASSVGGNTYNEQFF
>TRBV7-9|once|TRBJ1-1
CASSPIGGALNTEAFF
>TRBV6-5|.|TRBJ2-7
CASSYGAGASYEQYF
>TRBV5-1|.|TRBJ2-5
CASSLPARDRDHFLDQETQYF
>TRBV4-3|.|TRBJ1-2
CASSQERNPVLNYGYTF
>TRBV7-2|.|TRBJ1-6
CASSRPPAQALHF
>TRBV29-1|.|TRBJ2-7
CSVVRASGRAGDEQYF
>TRBV7-2|.|TRBJ2-3
CASSSGLSTDTQYF
>TRBV10-2|.|TRBJ2-7
CASSESRGLVSYEQYF
>TRBV28|.|TRBJ2-2
CASSLGVVGDTGELFF
>TRBV14|once|TRBJ2-3
CASSQPTRQASTDTQYF
>TRBV7-2|.|TRBJ1-4
CASSLGMGKKGGEWEKLFF
>TRBV9|once|TRBJ2-7
CASSNRTSGKLYEQYF
>TRBV5-1|.|TRBJ1-4
CASSSTGGDEKLFF
>TRBV5-1|.|TRBJ1-6
CASSFENSPLHF
>TRBV7-9|.|TRBJ2-7
CASSRISQGRGPEQYF
>TRBV2|.|TRBJ1-4
CASLVTTNEKLFF
>TRBV29-1|.|TRBJ2-2
CSVERLRDTGELFF